This entry lists 16 T cell receptor beta chains sequenced from one sample in a study of long-term antiretroviral therapy in people with HIV. The assay used was immunoSEQ (version v3.0), run at survey level. Repertoires were generated with immunoSEQ multiplex PCR, while TCRdb's copy carries only in-frame clones and drops some. The table records approximately 30,000 clones, 84% of them present only once. Source: unsorted PBMCs, taken 0.4 years after starting antiretroviral therapy. These receptors were collected from a man younger than 30 with HIV.

J is TRBJ1-2 and V is TRBV28; 7 bases line up with TRBD1. CDR3 size: 16 residues. Germline assignment: CDR1 MDHEN and CDR2 SYDVKM. V was pared by 3 bases and J by 3 bases, with 10 bases of the junction left unmatched. CDR3 region: CASSFPSLTGDYGYTF. The CDR3 DNA is TGTGCCAGCAGTTTTCCAAGCCTCACAGGGGACTATGGCTACACCTTC.

The V gene is TRBV11-3, the J gene TRBJ2-1; D possibly corresponds to TRBD1 (6 bases). The CDR3 runs to 13 residues. Trimming left V 5 bases short and J 4 bases short, with 9 bases between. In germline, CDR1 is SGHNT, CDR2 YENEEA. The CDR3 sequence: CASSRDRYNEQFF. CDR3 DNA: TGTGCCAGCAGCCGTGACAGGTACAATGAGCAGTTCTTC.

The V call is TRBV6-6, the J call TRBJ2-1; TRBD2 aligns across 10 bases. Germline V gene data show CDR1 as MNHNY and CDR2 as SVGAGI (reference sequence). CDR3 length equals 16 residues. Trimming removed 7 bases from V and 7 bases from J; junction bases left unmatched: 13. The CDR3 DNA is TGTGCCAGCAACAAATCTCCCGGACTAGCGGATAATGAGCAGTTCTTC. This codes for CASNKSPGLADNEQFF.

This clone was seen once. The gene calls are TRBV6-6 and TRBJ1-1, with unresolved D. The length of the CDR3 is 16 residues. The V end was cut by 4 bases, the J end by 0 bases, with 15 bases between. Germline CDR1 is MNHNY and CDR2 is SVGAGI (reference sequence). The CDR3 reads CASSSPPSGLNTEAFF. The CDR3 bases are TGTGCCAGCAGTTCCCCCCCCTCTGGGCTGAACACTGAAGCTTTCTTT.

Here the CDR3 DNA reads TGTGCCAGCAGTTTTAGCGATTTTACCTACGAGCAGTACTTC. It codes for CASSFSDFTYEQYF. The rearrangement uses TRBV28 and TRBJ2-7; possible D gene TRBD2, 5 bases. The CDR3 contains 14 residues. Looked up from germline, CDR1 is MDHEN and CDR2 is SYDVKM. V was pared by 3 bases and J by 2 bases, with 11 bases between. Full variable domain (remainder filled in from reference TRBV28 and TRBJ2-7): DVKVTQSSRYLVKRTGEKVFLECVQDMDHENMFWYRQDPGLGLRLIYFSYDVKMKEKGDIPEGYSVSREKKERFSLILESASTNQTSMYLCASSFSDFTYEQYFGPGTRLTVT.

V and J are TRBV7-3 and TRBJ2-1; 10 bases line up with TRBD2. J gave up 8 bases and V 1 base, and 5 bases lay outside the gene matches. This CDR3 has 15 amino acids. Per germline, CDR1 SGHTA and CDR2 FQGTGA. CDR3 bases: TGTGCCAGCAGCTTAAGTCCCGGGACTAGCGATGAGCAGTTCTTC. This encodes CASSLSPGTSDEQFF.

This clone was detected once. This chain uses TRBV9 with TRBJ1-2; D gene ambiguous. The germline V gene has CDR1 SGDLS and CDR2 YYNGEE. CDR3 length equals 13 residues. Trimming removed 0 bases at V and 0 bases at J, with 3 bases between. CDR3 in amino acids: CASSVVANYGYTF. CDR3 nucleotide sequence: TGTGCCAGCAGCGTAGTGGCTAACTATGGCTACACCTTC.

The chain uses TRBV7-6 and TRBJ2-1; 7 nucleotides align to TRBD2. Unmatched junction bases numbered 7, after V lost 1 base and J lost 4 bases. This CDR3 has 16 residues. The V gene's germline CDR1 is SGHVS and CDR2 FNYEAQ. The CDR3 loop is CASSLVASGLYNEQFF. In nucleotides, the CDR3 is TGTGCCAGCAGCTTAGTGGCTAGCGGACTTTACAATGAGCAGTTCTTC.

The chain uses TRBV5-1 and TRBJ2-1; D call uncertain. This CDR3 region has 13 residues. The V end was cut by 5 bases, the J end by 8 bases, with 14 bases between. CDR1 is SGHRS, CDR2 YFSETQ, per germline. CDR3 bases: TGCGCCAGCAGTTGGAGACTTTCGCATGAGCAGTTCTTC. Protein product: CASSWRLSHEQFF. Combining the CDR3 with reference TRBV5-1 and TRBJ2-1 gives the whole variable domain KAGVTQTPRYLIKTRGQQVTLSCSPISGHRSVSWYQQTPGQGLQFLFEYFSETQRNKGNFPGRFSGRQFSNSRSEMNVSTLELGDSALYLCASSWRLSHEQFFGPGTRLTVL.

The chain recombines TRBV19 with TRBJ2-3, with D tentatively TRBD1 (6 bases). V was cut by 6 bases and J by 7 bases, with 20 bases left in between. The length of the CDR3 is 15 residues. Germline assignment: CDR1 LNHDA and CDR2 SQIVND (reference sequence). The CDR3 reads CASSLDSRGLNTQYF. The CDR3 bases are TGTGCCAGTAGCCTGGACAGTCGAGGACTTAATACGCAGTATTTT.

The chain joins TRBV19 to TRBJ1-5; 8 nucleotides match TRBD1. The germline V gene encodes CDR1 LNHDA and CDR2 SQIVND (reference sequence). The CDR3 extends over 15 amino acids. The ends lost 7 bases at V and 1 base at J; junction bases unmatched: 6. CDR3 bases: TGTGCCAGTACCACGACAGGGGTGAGCAATCAGCCCCAGCATTTT. Encoded protein: CASTTTGVSNQPQHF.

The genes are TRBV6-4 and TRBJ1-1; 7 bases fit TRBD1. After removal of 6 bases from V and 2 bases from J, the junction contained 3 bases not matched to a gene. The CDR3 contains 13 residues. Germline-derived CDR1 and CDR2 are MRHNA and SNTAGT. The CDR3 sequence is CASSDRENTEAFF. In DNA, the CDR3 is TGTGCCAGCAGCGACAGGGAAAACACTGAAGCTTTCTTT.

This rearrangement joins TRBV5-6 to TRBJ1-1; 10 bases are a match to TRBD1. The germline gives CDR1 SGHDT, CDR2 YYEEEE. This CDR3 has 16 residues. After removal of 4 bases from V and 1 base from J, the junction contained 7 bases not matched to a gene. The CDR3 sequence is CASSQGTGVGNTEAFF. CDR3 sequence (DNA): TGTGCCAGCAGCCAAGGGACAGGGGTGGGGAACACTGAAGCTTTCTTT.

V usage is TRBV19 and J usage is TRBJ2-7; possibly TRBD1 for D (6 bases). This CDR3 is 14 amino acids long. The V end was cut by 5 bases, the J end by 4 bases, with 15 bases between. Germline loops: CDR1 LNHDA, CDR2 SQIVND (reference sequence). The CDR3 loop is CASSSGTFGYEQYF. CDR3 coding DNA: TGTGCCAGTAGTTCCGGGACATTCGGGTACGAGCAGTACTTC. The full variable domain, in which reference TRBV19 and TRBJ2-7 provide the parts outside the CDR3, is DGGITQSPKYLFRKEGQNVTLSCEQNLNHDAMYWYRQDPGQGLRLIYYSQIVNDFQKGDIAEGYSVSREKKESFPLTVTSAQKNPTAFYLCASSSGTFGYEQYFGPGTRLTVT.

This sequence joins TRBV27 and TRBJ1-5; D is unclear. Germline CDR1 is MNHEY and CDR2 is SMNVEV (reference sequence). This CDR3 comprises 16 residues. Between the trimmed V and J ends, which lost 0 bases and 0 bases, there was a span of 9 bases. CDR3: CASSLSGGYSNQPQHF. The CDR3 nucleotides are TGTGCCAGCAGTTTATCGGGCGGCTATAGCAATCAGCCCCAGCATTTT.

The gene calls are TRBV7-9 and TRBJ1-2; D gene ambiguous. The V gene lost 5 bases and the J gene lost 5 bases, with 6 bases spanning the gap. In germline, CDR1 is SEHNR, CDR2 FQNEAQ (reference sequence). CDR3 length equals 11 residues. The CDR3 bases are TGTGCCAGCAGCCAACAGTATGGCTACACCTTC. It specifies CASSQQYGYTF. The full variable domain, rest sourced from reference TRBV7-9 and TRBJ1-2, is DTGVSQNPRHKITKRGQNVTFRCDPISEHNRLYWYRQTLGQGPEFLTYFQNEAQLEKSRLLSDRFSAERPKGSFSTLEIQRTEQGDSAMYLCASSQQYGYTFGSGTRLTVV.